These T cell receptor beta chains were read from a single sample in a study of cytomegalovirus exposure and HLA in healthy donors. Assay used: immunoSEQ multiplex PCR; TCRdb lists only in-frame clones, some missing. The sample records a few hundred thousand clones, 80% to 95% being singletons. Sequencing used PBMCs. The receptors derive from a woman between 18 and 29 years old in good health and CMV-seronegative. CDR3s include the opening cysteine and the closing phenylalanine or tryptophan. D genes are given only for firm matches. Size is omitted from some rows. Given values are once, few, many or a class for expanded clones.

>TRBV5-4|15|once|TRBD1|TRBJ1-2
TGTGCCAGCACCAAAGGACAGGGAGGTTCCTATGGCTACACCTTC
CASTKGQGGSYGYTF
>TRBV7-9|14|.|.|TRBJ1-2
TGTGCCAGCCACGCAGGGGTTCGGCACTATGGCTACACCTTC
CASHAGVRHYGYTF
>TRBV27|16|.|TRBD1|TRBJ1-2
TGTGCCAGCAGTTACCGAGGGTCGACAGGGGGAGGGGGCTACACCTTC
CASSYRGSTGGGGYTF
>TRBV9|17|.|.|TRBJ2-7
TGTGCCAGCAGCGTAGACCCGGCCCGCGGGGCGTACAAAGAGCAGTACTTC
CASSVDPARGAYKEQYF
>TRBV19|16|few|TRBD1|TRBJ1-1
TGTGCCAGTAATGATGCCGCGGGACAGCGGTACACTGAAGCTTTCTTT
CASNDAAGQRYTEAFF
>TRBV6-1|15|.|.|TRBJ1-4
TGTGCCAGCAGTGAAACGGCGGGGCCTAATGAAAAACTGTTTTTT
CASSETAGPNEKLFF
>TRBV25-1|14|.|.|TRBJ2-7
TGTGCCAGCAGTGAATTGGTTAGCGAGTACGAGCAGTACTTC
CASSELVSEYEQYF
>TRBV28|14|.|.|TRBJ2-7
TGTGCCAGCAATCTGGGGGGGCCCTACTACGAGCAGTACTTC
CASNLGGPYYEQYF
>TRBV19|20|.|TRBD2|TRBJ2-3
TGTGCCAGTAGTCTTACCCCCCTAGCGGGAGGTTTAGGCCGCACAGATACGCAGTATTTT
CASSLTPLAGGLGRTDTQYF
>TRBV28|16|.|.|TRBJ2-4
TGTGCCAGCAGCTACCAACAGGGTCGAAGGCGAAACATTCAGTACTTC
CASSYQQGRRRNIQYF
>TRBV7-3|16|.|.|TRBJ2-7
TGTGCCAGCAGCTTAAATTGGGCTAGCCAAACCTACGAGCAGTACTTC
CASSLNWASQTYEQYF
>TRBV28|14|.|.|TRBJ2-7
TGTGCCAGCAGTTTTCAAGGGGTGGTCTACGAGCAGTACTTC
CASSFQGVVYEQYF
>TRBV6-1|14|.|TRBD2|TRBJ2-7
TGTGCCAGCGAAGGGACTAGCGGTCCCTACGAGCAGTACTTC
CASEGTSGPYEQYF
>TRBV2|15|.|TRBD1|TRBJ1-1
TGTGCCATCCCGTTACAGGGGTCTGGAGGCACTGAAGCTTTCTTT
CAIPLQGSGGTEAFF
>TRBV6-6|12|.|TRBD1|TRBJ2-3
TGTGCCAGCAGTTGGACCGGGACAGGGAAGTATTTT
CASSWTGTGKYF
>TRBV28|15|.|.|TRBJ2-3
TGTGCCAGCAGCCCGGCCGGGGAGGCAACAGATACGCAGTATTTT
CASSPAGEATDTQYF
>TRBV15|17|.|TRBD2|TRBJ2-7
TGTGCCACCAGCAGATCAATCCCGGGACTAGCGGGATTGGTGCAGTACTTC
CATSRSIPGLAGLVQYF
>TRBV10-1|13|.|TRBD1|TRBJ2-7
TGCGCCAGCACCCCGGGACAGAGCTACGAGCAGTACTTC
CASTPGQSYEQYF
>TRBV2|17|.|TRBD2|TRBJ2-1
TGTGCCAGCAGTGAATACCACGGGAGGGCCCCCTACAATGAGCAGTTCTTC
CASSEYHGRAPYNEQFF
>TRBV5-1|15|.|.|TRBJ2-1
TGCGCCAGCACCCCGGACAGTCTCTTATGGAATGAGCAGTTCTTC
CASTPDSLLWNEQFF
>TRBV13|16|.|TRBD1|TRBJ1-1
TGTGCCAGCAGCCGGACAGGGGGTTTTAGGAACACTGAAGCTTTCTTT
CASSRTGGFRNTEAFF
>TRBV7-3|15|.|.|TRBJ2-2
TGTGCCAGCAGCTTAATCCCGGGGAACACCGGGGAGCTGTTTTTT
CASSLIPGNTGELFF
>TRBV27|16|.|TRBD1|TRBJ1-6
TGTGCCAGCAGTTCCGGACAGGGGGCCTATAATTCACCCCTCCACTTT
CASSSGQGAYNSPLHF
>TRBV5-6|13|.|TRBD1|TRBJ1-5
TGTGCCAGCAGCTTTGGGTTTTTCGGGACAGCGGCTTTT
CASSFGFFGTAAF
>TRBV28|14|.|TRBD2|TRBJ2-3
TGTGCCAGCAGTCCCTTGCTAGCGGGATCGGGGCAGTATTTT
CASSPLLAGSGQYF
>TRBV11-2|16|.|TRBD1|TRBJ1-3
TGTGCCAGCAGCTTATTTACAGGGGGCGTCGGGAACACCATATATTTT
CASSLFTGGVGNTIYF
>TRBV30|13|.|TRBD1|TRBJ1-2
TGTGCCCACGACTTGACAGGGAGACATGGCTACACCTTC
CAHDLTGRHGYTF
>TRBV12-5|20|.|TRBD1|TRBJ2-1
TGTGCTAGTGGTTTCCCCCTAGGGGGCACGGCAGGTCAAAAGTACAATGAGCAGTTCTTC
CASGFPLGGTAGQKYNEQFF
>TRBV5-1|16|.|.|TRBJ2-1
TGCGCCAGCAGCTTGGAAGCGGGACAACACTACAATGAGCAGTTCTTC
CASSLEAGQHYNEQFF
>TRBV5-6|15|.|.|TRBJ1-6
TGTGCCAGCAGCTTGGGAGCAGAATCAGGGTCACCCCTCCACTTT
CASSLGAESGSPLHF
>TRBV7-9|14|.|.|TRBJ2-1
TGTGCCAGCAGCTTAGTGCGGCGGGACAATGAGCAGTTCTTC
CASSLVRRDNEQFF
>TRBV18|16|.|TRBD1|TRBJ1-6
TGTGCCAGCTCACCCCGGCGACAGGGAGGAGAATCACCCCTCCACTTT
CASSPRRQGGESPLHF
>TRBV9|16|.|TRBD2|TRBJ2-2
TGTGCCAGCAGCGTAGGGCCAGCGGGGGTCGCCGGGGAGCTGTTTTTT
CASSVGPAGVAGELFF
>TRBV25-1|14|.|TRBD1|TRBJ2-1
TGTGCCAGCAGTAGATTCGGACAGGGCCATGAGCAGTTCTTC
CASSRFGQGHEQFF
>TRBV10-3|14|.|.|TRBJ1-1
TGTGCCATCAGTGAGAGGGAGACTAACACTGAAGCTTTCTTT
CAISERETNTEAFF
>TRBV28|14|.|.|TRBJ1-1
TGTGCCAGCAGTTTTAGGGGTAGGGTCACTGAAGCTTTCTTT
CASSFRGRVTEAFF
>TRBV6-5|14|.|.|TRBJ1-1
TGTGCCAGCAGCCCACACGAAGGGGGCACTGAAGCTTTCTTT
CASSPHEGGTEAFF
>TRBV6-4|14|.|TRBD2|TRBJ2-1
TGTGCCAGCAGTGTGCTAGCGGCGGGGAATGAGCAGTTCTTC
CASSVLAAGNEQFF
>TRBV7-9|15|.|.|TRBJ1-2
TGTGCCAGCAGCTTAAGCGCTGGCAGGGCGGGAGGCTACACCTTC
CASSLSAGRAGGYTF
>TRBV5-1|16|.|.|TRBJ2-5
TGCGCCAGCAGCCTCCGACAGGACGCGTGGCAAGAGACCCAGTACTTC
CASSLRQDAWQETQYF
>TRBV30|14|.|.|TRBJ1-5
TGTGCCTGGAGTGAACGAGGGAGCAATCAGCCCCAGCATTTT
CAWSERGSNQPQHF
>TRBV7-2|12|.|.|TRBJ2-1
TGTGCCAGCAGCCGAGCCGCGCCCGAGCAGTTCTTC
CASSRAAPEQFF